Presented here are 21 T cell receptor beta chains from one specimen sequenced in a study of cytomegalovirus exposure and HLA in healthy donors. Assay used: immunoSEQ multiplex PCR; TCRdb lists only in-frame clones, some missing. Here the sample spans under 250,000 clones, approximately 87% being singletons. The sequenced material came from PBMCs. The receptors here all came from a woman aged 18-29 years in good health and CMV-seronegative.

The chain joins TRBV5-1 to TRBJ2-3, with 7 bases lining up with TRBD2. Per germline, CDR1 SGHRS and CDR2 YFSETQ. This CDR3 contains 16 residues. The V gene end was trimmed by 4 bases and the J gene end by 4 bases; junction bases not matched to a gene: 12. The CDR3 nucleotides are TGCGCCAGCAGCCTCCCGAACAGCGGGGTTGCAGATACGCAGTATTTT. This encodes CASSLPNSGVADTQYF.

V gene TRBV29-1 combines with J gene TRBJ1-1; maybe TRBD1 (5 bases). The germline V gene encodes CDR1 SQVTM and CDR2 ANQGSEA. The CDR3 is 13 amino acids. V dropped 3 bases and J dropped 2 bases, with 10 bases sitting between them. The CDR3 is CSVDTGVNTEAFF. The DNA for the CDR3 is TGCAGCGTTGATACGGGGGTTAACACTGAAGCTTTCTTT.

The CDR3 nucleotides read TGTGCCAGCCGTCCCCTTGCGGGAGTTACCCAGGGAGAGCAGTTCTTC. Translated, it gives CASRPLAGVTQGEQFF. V is TRBV7-8 and J is TRBJ2-1; 7 bases are a match to TRBD2. V trimming: 8 bases; J trimming: 10 bases; junction bases outside the gene matches: 20. Germline-derived CDR1 and CDR2 are SGHVS and FQNEAQ. This CDR3 is 16 amino acids long.

The rearrangement joins TRBV21-1 to TRBJ1-2; the table's D gene call, TRBD1, was not cross checked with the DNA. TRBV21-1 is designated a pseudogene. This CDR3 spans 15 amino acids. CDR3 bases: TGTGCCAGCAGGGAAGACAGGGGAGGGTCATATGGCTACACCTTC. Its protein is CASREDRGGSYGYTF.

The DNA of the CDR3 is TGTGCTGCAGGGCTAACCACCGGGGAGCTGTTTTTT. Translating it yields CAAGLTTGELFF. The rearrangement joins TRBV30 to TRBJ2-2; tentatively, D is TRBD1 (5 bases). The CDR3 is made up of 12 amino acids. Germline CDR1 is GTSNPN and CDR2 is SVGIG (reference sequence). Filled out from reference TRBV30 and TRBJ2-2, the complete variable domain reads SQTIHQWPATLVQPVGSPLSLECTVEGTSNPNLYWYRQAAGRGLQLLFYSVGIGQISSEVPQNLSASRPQDRQFILSSKKLLLSDSGFYLCAAGLTTGELFFGEGSRLTVL.

The genes are TRBV4-2 and TRBJ2-7; 7 bases are a match to TRBD2. CDR3 size: 16 residues. Germline V CDR1 and CDR2: LGHNA, YNFKEQ. Trimming removed 0 bases from V and 4 bases from J; junction bases left unmatched: 9. The CDR3 bases are TGTGCCAGCAGCCAAGAAGGCCCTAGCGGACAATACGAGCAGTACTTC. This codes for CASSQEGPSGQYEQYF.

The sample holds many counts of this clone. This chain connects TRBV30 to TRBJ2-1; D may be TRBD1 or TRBD2 (5 bases each). V gave up 2 bases and J gave up 8 bases, with 19 bases separating them. This CDR3 comprises 15 residues. Germline V gives CDR1 GTSNPN, CDR2 SVGIG (reference sequence). CDR3 bases: TGTGCCTGGAGTCATCCGGGACCACCGTTATATGAGCAGTTCTTC. Amino acid sequence: CAWSHPGPPLYEQFF. The whole variable domain, remainder taken from reference TRBV30 and TRBJ2-1, is SQTIHQWPATLVQPVGSPLSLECTVEGTSNPNLYWYRQAAGRGLQLLFYSVGIGQISSEVPQNLSASRPQDRQFILSSKKLLLSDSGFYLCAWSHPGPPLYEQFFGPGTRLTVL.

The CDR3 nucleotides read TGTGCCAGCAGTGGCACAGCGTCCTACGAGCAGTACTTC. It is translated as CASSGTASYEQYF. The V call is TRBV2, the J call TRBJ2-7, with D hard to call. The germline V and J ends were trimmed by 4 bases and 1 base, with 8 bases remaining between them. Germline lookup yields CDR1 SNHLY and CDR2 FYNNEI. The CDR3 extends over 13 amino acids. Full variable domain (missing parts from reference TRBV2 and TRBJ2-7): EPEVTQTPSHQVTQMGQEVILRCVPISNHLYFYWYRQILGQKVEFLVSFYNNEISEKSEIFDDQFSVERPDGSNFTLKIRSTKLEDSAMYFCASSGTASYEQYFGPGTRLTVT.

V and J are TRBV19 and TRBJ2-3; no reliable D call. This CDR3 contains 11 residues. Germline CDR1 reads LNHDA; CDR2 reads SQIVND (reference sequence). Trimming cost V 5 bases and J 5 bases, with 5 bases left between them. This CDR3 is CASSLGDTQYF. CDR3 coding DNA: TGTGCCAGTAGTTTGGGAGATACGCAGTATTTT.

This chain uses TRBV19 with TRBJ1-1, with D unclear. CDR3 length equals 16 residues. CDR1 is LNHDA and CDR2 is SQIVND in the germline V gene (reference sequence). The V end lost 5 bases, the J end lost 5 bases, and 21 bases lay between the germline ends. CDR3 in DNA: TGTGCCAGTAGTGGCCCCGGTAGGGCAGACGGGACTGAAGCTTTCTTT. Translated, it gives CASSGPGRADGTEAFF.

CDR3 loop: CASRRAHEQYF. CDR3 coding DNA: TGTGCCAGCAGACGGGCCCACGAGCAGTACTTC. The rearrangement joins TRBV6-5 to TRBJ2-7; D unresolved. The CDR3 runs to 11 residues. From germline, CDR1 is MNHEY and CDR2 SVGAGI. The V gene lost 6 bases and the J gene lost 5 bases, with 8 bases spanning the gap.

The chain uses TRBV19 and TRBJ1-1; 11 nucleotides line up with TRBD1. From germline, CDR1 is LNHDA and CDR2 SQIVND (reference sequence). CDR3 length equals 15 residues. With V trimmed by 5 bases and J by 1 base, 3 bases remained unmatched. As DNA, the CDR3 is TGTGCCAGTAGTCGGGACAGGGGGAAGAACACTGAAGCTTTCTTT. Amino acids: CASSRDRGKNTEAFF. Full variable domain (outside the CDR3, taken from reference TRBV19 and TRBJ1-1): DGGITQSPKYLFRKEGQNVTLSCEQNLNHDAMYWYRQDPGQGLRLIYYSQIVNDFQKGDIAEGYSVSREKKESFPLTVTSAQKNPTAFYLCASSRDRGKNTEAFFGQGTRLTVV.

This chain uses TRBV10-3 with TRBJ2-5, with D maybe TRBD2 (6 bases). Germline assignment: CDR1 ENHRY and CDR2 SYGVKD. The CDR3 covers 13 residues. Trimming shortened V by 10 bases and J by 4 bases, and 16 bases separated the two germline ends. The CDR3 loop is CATRDSLGETQYF. The DNA for the CDR3 is TGTGCCACACGGGACTCCTTAGGAGAGACCCAGTACTTC.

The CDR3 sequence: CAWGWGGTGSGNTIYF. CDR3 coding DNA: TGTGCCTGGGGATGGGGGGGGACAGGGTCTGGAAACACCATATATTTT. V and J are TRBV30 and TRBJ1-3; 9 bases line up with TRBD1. The CDR3 is 16 residues long. V was pared by 5 bases and J by 1 base, with 9 bases of the junction left unmatched. CDR1 is GTSNPN, CDR2 SVGIG, per germline (reference sequence). Supplemented by reference TRBV30 and TRBJ1-3, the full variable domain reads SQTIHQWPATLVQPVGSPLSLECTVEGTSNPNLYWYRQAAGRGLQLLFYSVGIGQISSEVPQNLSASRPQDRQFILSSKKLLLSDSGFYLCAWGWGGTGSGNTIYFGEGSWLTVV.

The J gene is TRBJ1-5, the V gene TRBV2; D is unresolved. Germline CDR1 and CDR2: SNHLY and FYNNEI. The CDR3 covers 14 residues. Between the trimmed V and J ends, which lost 6 bases and 6 bases, there was a span of 15 bases. The DNA of the CDR3 is TGTGCCAGCAGCCTCGATGCAGCGGGTCAGCCCCAGCATTTT. The encoded protein is CASSLDAAGQPQHF.

To note about this clone: The same CDR3 also results from other DNA sequences found in this sample. The gene calls are TRBV27 and TRBJ1-1; perhaps TRBD1 as D (6 bases). Per the germline V gene, CDR1 is MNHEY and CDR2 is SMNVEV (reference sequence). This CDR3 is built from 13 residues. With 2 bases removed from V and 2 bases from J, the gap between germline ends came to 6 bases. This CDR3 is CASSLGGNTEAFF. In DNA, the CDR3 is TGTGCCAGCAGTTTAGGGGGCAACACTGAAGCTTTCTTT.

This clone has ten or more counts. The rearrangement joins TRBV2 to TRBJ1-1; D not certain. Trimming took off 8 bases at V and 1 base at J, with 5 bases between the two ends. This CDR3 has 11 amino acids. CDR1 is SNHLY and CDR2 is FYNNEI in the germline V gene. In nucleotides, the CDR3 is TGTGCCAGCGGGGAGAACACTGAAGCTTTCTTT. Its protein product is CASGENTEAFF.

This chain links TRBV6-6 with TRBJ2-5; D may be TRBD1 (5 bases). V was cut by 0 bases and J by 9 bases, with 8 bases left in between. CDR1 and CDR2 from the germline V gene are MNHNY and SVGAGI (reference sequence). This CDR3 region has 12 residues. Here the CDR3 reads CASSYSTDAQYF. The CDR3 nucleotides are TGTGCCAGCAGTTACTCGACAGATGCCCAGTACTTC.

The chain joins TRBV27 to TRBJ1-2; no clear D. Looked up from germline, CDR1 is MNHEY and CDR2 is SMNVEV (reference sequence). Trimming removed 3 bases from V and 4 bases from J, with 9 bases in between. The CDR3 consists of 13 residues. CDR3: CASSFGRSYGYTF. CDR3 in DNA: TGTGCCAGCAGTTTCGGACGGAGCTATGGCTACACCTTC.

V usage is TRBV6-1 and J usage is TRBJ1-2; 7 positions match TRBD1. The CDR3 totals 14 residues. V was pared by 4 bases and J by 5 bases, with 7 bases of the junction left unmatched. CDR1 is MNHNS, CDR2 SASEGT, per germline. The CDR3 DNA is TGTGCCAGCAGTGTCGGGAGGGGGCAATATGGCTACACCTTC. Amino acids: CASSVGRGQYGYTF.

The CDR3 protein is CASSLGQGVRGYTF. DNA for the CDR3: TGTGCCAGCAGCTTAGGACAGGGTGTAAGAGGCTACACCTTC. The rearrangement links TRBV6-1 to TRBJ1-2, with 8 bases aligning to TRBD1. With 6 bases clipped from V and 8 bases from J, the junction kept 11 bases outside the gene matches. Looked up from germline, CDR1 is MNHNS and CDR2 is SASEGT. This CDR3 is 14 amino acids long.